The clone carrying this TCR beta chain was found a few times. The CDR3 sequence is 15 residues long. Germline CDR1 MNHNS, CDR2 SASEGT. V was shortened by 8 bases and J by 4 bases, with 15 bases between the two germline ends. This sample is part of a study of response to subunit inactivated influenza vaccine. Each CDR3 protein gets one entry after TCRdb re-called the RT-PCR reads with MiXCR. The sample includes about 780,000 distinct CDR3 sequences, less than 20% of them seen just once. The sequencing here drew on PBMCs from blood, taken more than 4 days after vaccination. The V gene is TRBV6-1, the J gene TRBJ2-6, with D perhaps TRBD1 or TRBD2 (6 bases each). The receptor's source is a man aged 50 or older who received an inactivated influenza vaccine. This CDR3 reads CASWPGGAGANVLTF. In DNA form, the CDR3 reads TGTGCCAGCTGGCCCGGGGGCGCCGGGGCCAACGTCCTGACTTTC.